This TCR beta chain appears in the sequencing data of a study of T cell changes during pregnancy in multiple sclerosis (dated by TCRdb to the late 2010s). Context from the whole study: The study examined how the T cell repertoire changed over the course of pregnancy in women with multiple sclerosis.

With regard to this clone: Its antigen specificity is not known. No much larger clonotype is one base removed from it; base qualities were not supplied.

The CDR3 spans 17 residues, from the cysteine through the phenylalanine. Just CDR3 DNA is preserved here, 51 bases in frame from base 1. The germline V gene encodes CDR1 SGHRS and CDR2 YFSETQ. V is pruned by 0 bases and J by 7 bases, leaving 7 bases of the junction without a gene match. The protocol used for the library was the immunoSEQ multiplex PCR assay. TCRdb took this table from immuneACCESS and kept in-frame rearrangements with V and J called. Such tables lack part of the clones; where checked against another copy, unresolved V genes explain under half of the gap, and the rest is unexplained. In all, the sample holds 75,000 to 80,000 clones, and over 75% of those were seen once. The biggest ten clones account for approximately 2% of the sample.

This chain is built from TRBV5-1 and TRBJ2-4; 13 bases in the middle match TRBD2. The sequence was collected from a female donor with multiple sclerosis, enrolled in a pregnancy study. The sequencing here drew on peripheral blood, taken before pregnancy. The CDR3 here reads CASSLGLAGGKGNIQYF. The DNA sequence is TGCGCCAGCAGCTTGGGACTAGCGGGGGGTAAGGGGAACATTCAGTACTTC.